This TCR beta chain emerged from a study of CD8 T cells in ankylosing spondylitis (dated by TCRdb to between 2016 and 2019). Study-wide context: To find TCR variants linked to disease, the study profiled T cell receptor beta repertoires in ankylosing spondylitis patients and healthy donors. Samples of peripheral blood were taken, and for ankylosing spondylitis patients, synovial fluid was collected as well. The full study cohort comprised around 25 ankylosing spondylitis patients and around 100 healthy donors.

This clonotype was seen repeatedly, ten times or more. Its cognate antigen has yet to be identified. No clone much larger than this one lies a single base away; base qualities are absent. Reads for this sample came from an Illumina HiSeq 2500. TCR beta libraries were prepared by quantitative 5'-RACE with molecular barcodes. The authors' analysis ran thus. Disease-linked TCR variants were identified with a new computational method built on a probabilistic model of VDJ rearrangement. The public reads were quality trimmed at Q25 with fastp and then assembled into clones with MiXCR by TCRdb, keeping productive beta chains. CDR3 protein duplicates are merged, each entry listing the most common genes and DNA. The V and J calls reflect TCRdb's pipeline rather than the authors' work. Recorded for this sample are about 480,000 distinct CDR3 sequences; about a sixth of them occurred a single time. The ten largest make up approximately 0.93% of the sample.

Here is what the overall study found, with its caveats: The disease-linked clones had a CD8+ phenotype and were found at relatively low frequencies in peripheral blood. Some motif variants were previously reported in synovial fluid and blood of reactive arthritis patients, suggesting common disease-initiation mechanisms. A TCR beta motif made up of fewer than 10 highly homologous amino acid variants appeared to be characteristic of blood from ankylosing spondylitis patients. Significant enrichment of the disease-linked clones was reported in matched synovial fluid samples from ankylosing spondylitis patients.

From the germline V gene, CDR1 is SGHTA and CDR2 is FQGTGA. V is cut by 1 base and J by 7 bases, and the space between the germline ends is 13 bases. Including cysteine and phenylalanine, the CDR3 has 15 amino acids. Only the CDR3 portion is preserved as DNA: 45 bases, with reading frame beginning at the first base. The clonotype originates from a male donor with ankylosing spondylitis. The sequence links TRBV7-3 to TRBJ2-2; the D gene cannot be resolved reliably. The source material was blood, either unsorted or a sorted T cell fraction (not recorded which). At the DNA level, the sequence is TGTGCCAGCAGCTTAAGTTTGGCGCCAAACGGGGAGCTGTTTTTT. Protein translation: CASSLSLAPNGELFF.